Shown below are 8 T cell receptor beta chains from a single sample sequenced in a study of cytomegalovirus exposure and HLA in healthy donors. The PCR was carried out with 60 Vbeta primers and 13 Jbeta primers. Generated by immunoSEQ multiplex PCR, the TCRdb table keeps only in-frame clones and is missing some. The sample comprises 100,000 to 150,000 clones, around two thirds of which are singletons, and 4.5% to 5% rests with the top ten. The sequenced sample was PBMCs. The source is a man aged 55 to 70 in good health and CMV-seropositive.

V gene TRBV19 combines with J gene TRBJ1-5, with TRBD1 as a possible D gene (5 bases). V lost 11 bases to trimming and J lost 2 bases, with 10 bases between them. The germline gives CDR1 LNHDA, CDR2 SQIVND (reference sequence). This CDR3 is 12 amino acids long. The CDR3 here is CAVGEGNQPQHF. CDR3 DNA sequence: TGTGCCGTAGGGGAGGGCAATCAGCCCCAGCATTTT.

This clone was counted a few times. The rearrangement links TRBV7-8 to TRBJ1-4; 7 positions agree with TRBD1. The CDR3 runs 17 residues. Trimming cost V 6 bases and J 0 bases; bases outside gene matches: 10. The germline V gene encodes CDR1 SGHVS and CDR2 FQNEAQ. In DNA form, the CDR3 reads TGTGCCAGCAGTCCAGACCGACAGGGATCAACTAATGAAAAACTGTTTTTT. Translation gives CASSPDRQGSTNEKLFF.

The genes are TRBV4-1 and TRBJ2-5, with 8 bases lining up with TRBD2. The CDR3 spans 17 residues. The trim removed 3 bases at V and 2 bases at J, leaving 11 bases unmatched. CDR1 MGHRA and CDR2 YSYEKL come from the germline V gene. CDR3 sequence reads: CASSHQAGGGIQETQYF. The CDR3 nucleotides read TGCGCCAGCAGCCACCAAGCGGGCGGGGGGATTCAAGAGACCCAGTACTTC.

The rearrangement links TRBV6-5 to TRBJ2-1; D is perhaps TRBD2 (6 bases). The length of the CDR3 is 14 residues. Trimming removed 6 bases at V and 3 bases at J, with 12 bases between. Per germline, CDR1 MNHEY and CDR2 SVGAGI. The CDR3 sequence: CASRTGTYYNEQFF. Here the CDR3 DNA reads TGTGCCAGCAGAACCGGGACTTACTACAATGAGCAGTTCTTC.

V gene TRBV10-3 combines with J gene TRBJ1-5; the D is unclear. Germline V lookup: CDR1 ENHRY, CDR2 SYGVKD. Deletions cut 3 bases from V and 5 bases from J, with 11 bases between. This CDR3 spans 14 amino acids. CDR3 region: CAISDSDGDQPQHF. In DNA form, the CDR3 reads TGTGCCATCAGTGACTCGGACGGGGATCAGCCCCAGCATTTT.

The genes are TRBV6-1 and TRBJ2-6; 7 nucleotides agree with TRBD2. The CDR3 totals 15 residues. Germline lookup yields CDR1 MNHNS and CDR2 SASEGT. V shed 5 bases, J shed 0 bases, and the junction held 1 base outside the gene matches. The CDR3 spells CASSWGGSGANVLTF. In nucleotides, the CDR3 is TGTGCCAGCAGTTGGGGGGGCTCTGGGGCCAACGTCCTGACTTTC.

CDR3 protein: CASSHARTGGASYNEQFF. CDR3 bases: TGTGCCAGCAGCCACGCCAGAACTGGGGGGGCCTCCTACAATGAGCAGTTCTTC. V and J are TRBV9 and TRBJ2-1; the D gene is possibly TRBD2 (7 bases). With 4 bases removed from V and 0 bases from J, the gap between germline ends came to 20 bases. The V gene's germline CDR1 is SGDLS and CDR2 YYNGEE. This CDR3 contains 18 residues.

The rearrangement links TRBV2 to TRBJ1-1, with D unclear. Trimming left V 6 bases short and J 6 bases short, with 26 bases between. CDR1 and CDR2 from the germline V gene are SNHLY and FYNNEI. The CDR3 runs 17 residues. This CDR3 reads CASRRYLMRRGNAEAFF. The CDR3 bases are TGTGCCAGCAGGCGATATTTGATGAGACGGGGAAACGCTGAAGCTTTCTTT.